This T cell receptor (beta chain) was observed in a study of blood T cell repertoires in COVID-19. Study-wide context: Samples came from the United States, Italy and Spain, spanning acute and convalescent COVID-19. From T cells, B-cell-depleted T cells, or PBMCs came the material, which was cDNA or gDNA.

Germline lookup yields CDR1 SGHRS and CDR2 YFSETQ. This CDR3 has 15 amino acids. The V end was cut by 4 bases, the J end by 0 bases, with 10 bases between. How the authors handled the data: For nucleated cells, counts were estimated from reference gene primer amplification. Sequenced by immunoSEQ multiplex PCR; TCRdb stores in-frame clones only, minus some. V and J calls and clone size follow that table, whereas D and trimming were derived from the DNA. The sample records tens of thousands of clones, about four fifths being singletons. This clone was counted once. Sequencing was done on a sample of peripheral blood. The clonotype originates from a human donor in a cohort sampled during active COVID-19. The V and J genes are TRBV5-1 and TRBJ2-2, with D tentatively TRBD1 (6 bases). Written as DNA, the CDR3 is TGCGCCAGCAGCAGGGGACAACCGAACACCGGGGAGCTGTTTTTT. It encodes CASSRGQPNTGELFF.